This T cell receptor (beta chain) was sequenced in a study of blood T cell repertoires in COVID-19. About the research overall: Samples representing acute and convalescent COVID-19 were sourced from the United States, Italy and Spain.

The CDR3 runs to 15 residues. Germline lookup yields CDR1 SGHTA and CDR2 FQGTGA. V was trimmed by 1 base and J by 2 bases, leaving 12 bases between them. This clone appeared once. The method was immunoSEQ multiplex PCR; TCRdb's version includes in-frame clones alone and lacks a portion of them. The data hold roughly 250,000 clones, with roughly 86% observed a single time. The TCR originated in a woman aged 50 to 60 who had recovered from COVID-19. The chain recombines TRBV7-3 with TRBJ2-7, with a weak D call TRBD1 (6 bases). What was sequenced was PBMCs or T cells enriched from blood (not recorded which). The CDR3 is CASSLNPGAPYEQYF. CDR3 in DNA: TGTGCCAGCAGCTTAAACCCAGGGGCCCCCTACGAGCAGTACTTC.